These 21 T cell receptor beta chains were all obtained from the same sample, sequenced in a study of HIV-infected patients and healthy controls. TCRdb re-analysed the 5' RACE reads in MiXCR, keeping a single row per CDR3 protein. Among around 20,000 distinct CDR3 sequences listed, 15% to 20% were seen once. The sample comprised CD8+ T cells from blood. The receptors stem from a human donor in good health.

The sample holds many counts of this clonotype. This chain links TRBV29-1 with TRBJ1-2; 7 positions match TRBD1. CDR1 and CDR2 from the germline V gene are SQVTM and ANQGSEA. The CDR3 length is 14 residues. V dropped 6 bases and J dropped 6; count of bases not matched to a gene: 13. In DNA, the CDR3 is TGCAGCGTCGATCCAAAGACAGGGTTAGATGGCTACACCTTC. It encodes CSVDPKTGLDGYTF.

The table lists this clonotype with many counts. In nucleotides, the CDR3 is TGTGCCATCAGTGACCCATGGACAGGGGGCACTGAAGCTTTCTTT. Translating gives CAISDPWTGGTEAFF. The chain carries TRBV10-3 and TRBJ1-1; 10 bases match TRBD1. The germline CDR1 and CDR2 sequences are ENHRY and SYGVKD. The CDR3 covers 15 residues. V shed 3 bases and J 4 bases; nucleotides not matched to a gene: 5.

The chain recombines TRBV3-1 with TRBJ2-7; 7 bases line up with TRBD1. V gave up 0 bases and J gave up 3 bases; unmatched junction bases: 5. The germline gives CDR1 LGHDT, CDR2 YNNKEL (reference sequence). The CDR3 runs 15 residues. The CDR3 bases are TGTGCCAGCAGCCAAGAGACAGGGTTGGTCTACGAGCAGTACTTC. The encoded protein is CASSQETGLVYEQYF.

This clonotype was seen more than once but under ten times. The rearrangement links TRBV2 to TRBJ2-1; D not certain. This CDR3 contains 11 residues. Germline values: CDR1 SNHLY, CDR2 FYNNEI. The germline V and J ends were trimmed by 4 bases and 9 bases, with 7 bases remaining between them. The CDR3 reads CASSVLGEQFF. Written as DNA, the CDR3 is TGTGCCAGCAGTGTTTTAGGTGAGCAGTTCTTC.

This clonotype was seen only a few times. The V and J genes are TRBV2 and TRBJ2-7; D unresolved. V was clipped by 4 bases and J by 2 bases, with 9 bases between them. This CDR3 region has 13 residues. From germline, CDR1 is SNHLY and CDR2 FYNNEI. Written as DNA, the CDR3 is TGTGCCAGCAGTGCTGGGGTTGCCTACGAGCAGTACTTC. Translated, it gives CASSAGVAYEQYF.

This chain uses TRBV3-1 with TRBJ1-2; 12 nucleotides align to TRBD1. With 2 bases clipped from V and 5 bases from J, the junction kept 6 bases outside the gene matches. Germline CDR1 LGHDT, CDR2 YNNKEL (reference sequence). CDR3 length: 16 residues. The CDR3 region is CASSQRDRGRRYGYTF. CDR3 nucleotides: TGTGCCAGCAGCCAAAGGGACAGGGGGCGGAGGTATGGCTACACCTTC.

The V call is TRBV3-1, the J call TRBJ1-4; 7 bases align to TRBD1. Germline CDR1 is LGHDT and CDR2 is YNNKEL (reference sequence). The V and J ends lost 0 bases and 8 bases, in that order; junction bases with no gene match: 12. The CDR3 has 17 amino acids. The CDR3: CASSQETVGQPREKLFF. The CDR3 DNA reads TGTGCCAGCAGCCAAGAAACAGTGGGACAGCCTCGGGAAAAACTGTTTTTT.

The chain employs TRBV27 and TRBJ2-4, with D perhaps being TRBD1 or TRBD2 (7 bases each). This CDR3 has 15 amino acids. Per germline, CDR1 MNHEY and CDR2 SMNVEV (reference sequence). Trimming removed 3 bases from V and 3 bases from J, with 12 bases in between. The CDR3 DNA reads as TGTGCCAGCAGTTTTCAGGGGGGGCACAAAAACATTCAGTACTTC. Translated: CASSFQGGHKNIQYF.

This clonotype was seen at least ten times. The rearrangement joins TRBV6-1 to TRBJ1-5, with D unresolved. This CDR3 comprises 15 residues. Germline V CDR1 and CDR2: MNHNS, SASEGT. With 5 bases removed from V and 0 bases from J, the gap between germline ends came to 11 bases. CDR3 sequence reads: CASSHLSGSNQPQHF. The DNA for the CDR3 is TGTGCCAGCAGTCACCTCAGTGGTAGCAATCAGCCCCAGCATTTT.

The table lists this clonotype with a few counts. The chain employs TRBV7-9 and TRBJ2-6; D tentatively fits TRBD1 or TRBD2 (7 bases each). The CDR3 has 21 amino acids. Germline-derived CDR1 and CDR2 are SEHNR and FQNEAQ (reference sequence). V dropped 5 bases and J dropped 0 bases, with 26 bases sitting between them. The CDR3 DNA is TGTGCCAGCAGCACGGGGACAGTCGGGGGGCTGAGAAGCTCTGGGGCCAACGTCCTGACTTTC. As protein: CASSTGTVGGLRSSGANVLTF.

This chain connects TRBV19 to TRBJ2-5, with D possibly matching TRBD1 (6 bases). Germline values: CDR1 LNHDA, CDR2 SQIVND (reference sequence). V lost 5 bases, J lost 5 bases, and 18 bases lay in between. The CDR3 has 15 amino acids. The CDR3, as DNA: TGTGCCAGTAGTCCCACAGGGATCCCGACGGAGACCCAGTACTTC. Its translation is CASSPTGIPTETQYF.

This clonotype was seen only a few times. This rearrangement joins TRBV2 to TRBJ2-1, with 8 bases lining up with TRBD1. This CDR3 region has 14 residues. Germline CDR1 SNHLY, CDR2 FYNNEI. Germline trimming cut 6 bases from V and 6 bases from J; bases unmatched to any gene: 7. In nucleotides, the CDR3 is TGTGCCAGCAGCCCGGGACAGGTTTTCAATGAGCAGTTCTTC. Translated, it gives CASSPGQVFNEQFF.

The chain employs TRBV20-1 and TRBJ2-7, with 8 bases fitting TRBD2. The CDR3 runs 16 residues. V lost 0 bases, J lost 5 bases, and 12 bases stayed unmatched. Germline values: CDR1 DFQATT, CDR2 SNEGSKA (reference sequence). CDR3 nucleotide sequence: TGCAGTGCTAGAGATACCGCGGGGGGATCGGAGGACGAGCAGTACTTC. Its protein is CSARDTAGGSEDEQYF.

The rearrangement joins TRBV4-3 to TRBJ2-7; D not resolved. CDR3 length equals 13 residues. Germline CDR1 reads LGHNA; CDR2 reads YSLEER. V shed 0 bases and J shed 3 bases, with 6 bases lying between them. The DNA of the CDR3 is TGCGCCAGCAGCCAAGATGCCGGCTACGAGCAGTACTTC. This encodes CASSQDAGYEQYF.

This clonotype was seen only a few times. The chain uses TRBV27 and TRBJ1-2; D gene unclear. V dropped 0 bases and J dropped 3 bases, with 5 bases sitting between them. Germline lookup yields CDR1 MNHEY and CDR2 SMNVEV (reference sequence). This CDR3 is 13 amino acids long. Here the CDR3 reads CASSLSPDYGYTF. The CDR3 DNA is TGTGCCAGCAGTTTATCCCCAGACTATGGCTACACCTTC.

This clonotype was observed a handful of times. This chain joins TRBV15 and TRBJ2-3; TRBD2 aligns across 10 bases. The CDR3 is 15 amino acids. Germline V lookup: CDR1 LNHNV, CDR2 YYDKDF (reference sequence). Losses at the gene ends were 3 bases for V and 4 bases for J; bases not matched to a gene: 4. CDR3 coding DNA: TGTGCCACCAGCAGCGAACTAGCGGGGTCAGATACGCAGTATTTT. Its protein is CATSSELAGSDTQYF.

This clonotype was recorded only once. One junction end does not reproduce the germline sequence, and a read error may be involved. J is TRBJ1-4 and V is TRBV7-9, with D possibly matching TRBD1 (6 bases). Germline V gene data show CDR1 as SEHNR and CDR2 as FQNEAQ (reference sequence). The CDR3 covers 14 residues. CDR3 amino acids: CARSLRGGNEKLFF. The CDR3 nucleotides are TGTGCCAGAAGCTTAAGGGGGGGGAATGAAAAACTGTTTTTT.

This clonotype was recorded a few times. V and J are TRBV28 and TRBJ2-7; unclear D gene. The length of the CDR3 is 11 residues. CDR1 and CDR2 from the germline V gene are MDHEN and SYDVKM. V lost 3 bases, J lost 3 bases, and 3 bases lay in between. For the CDR3, the DNA is TGTGCCAGCAGTTTCCACTACGAGCAGTACTTC. Translated: CASSFHYEQYF.

This clonotype was detected a few times. The V and J genes are TRBV27 and TRBJ1-1; D is uncertain. Germline CDR1 is MNHEY and CDR2 is SMNVEV (reference sequence). Trimming removed 6 bases at V and 1 base at J, with 9 bases between. The CDR3 extends over 13 amino acids. CDR3 nucleotides: TGTGCCAGCAGGGCGTCCGGGAACACTGAAGCTTTCTTT. The encoded protein is CASRASGNTEAFF.

The V gene is TRBV11-1, the J gene TRBJ2-7; no firm D call. This CDR3 region has 13 residues. V lost 1 base to trimming and J lost 4 bases, with 8 bases between them. Germline V gives CDR1 SGHAT, CDR2 FQDESV (reference sequence). CDR3 DNA: TGTGCCAGCAGCTTAGGGAGAGGATACGAGCAGTACTTC. Its translation is CASSLGRGYEQYF.

This clonotype was observed many times. This chain connects TRBV3-1 to TRBJ2-7, with D perhaps TRBD1 (5 bases). The CDR3 loop spans 15 amino acids. Germline V lookup: CDR1 LGHDT, CDR2 YNNKEL (reference sequence). Trimming removed 1 base from V and 1 base from J, with 11 bases in between. The CDR3 coding sequence is TGTGCCAGCAGCCAAGCGACAGAAGGGTCCTACGAGCAGTACTTC. It codes for CASSQATEGSYEQYF.